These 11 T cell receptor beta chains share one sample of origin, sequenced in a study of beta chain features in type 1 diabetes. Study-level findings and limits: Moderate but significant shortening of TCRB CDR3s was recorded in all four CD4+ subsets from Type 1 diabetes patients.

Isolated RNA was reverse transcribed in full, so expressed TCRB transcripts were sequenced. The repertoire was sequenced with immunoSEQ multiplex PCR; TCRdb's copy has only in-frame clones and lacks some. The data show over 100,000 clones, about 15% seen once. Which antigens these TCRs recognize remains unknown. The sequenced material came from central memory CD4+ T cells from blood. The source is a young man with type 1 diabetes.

CDR3 sequence: CASSGRDNYEQYF. CDR3 bases: TGCGCCAGCAGCGGCCGGGACAACTACGAGCAGTACTTC. J is TRBJ2-7 and V is TRBV5-1; tentatively, D is TRBD1 (6 bases). V lost 4 bases, J lost 3 bases, and 11 bases lay in between. The CDR3 has 13 amino acids. In germline, CDR1 is SGHRS, CDR2 YFSETQ.

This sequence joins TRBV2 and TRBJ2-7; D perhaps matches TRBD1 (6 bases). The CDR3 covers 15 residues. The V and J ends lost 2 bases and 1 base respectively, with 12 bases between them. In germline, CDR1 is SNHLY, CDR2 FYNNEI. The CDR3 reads CASSELGAGSYEQYF. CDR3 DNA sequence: TGTGCCAGCAGTGAACTGGGGGCCGGGTCCTACGAGCAGTACTTC.

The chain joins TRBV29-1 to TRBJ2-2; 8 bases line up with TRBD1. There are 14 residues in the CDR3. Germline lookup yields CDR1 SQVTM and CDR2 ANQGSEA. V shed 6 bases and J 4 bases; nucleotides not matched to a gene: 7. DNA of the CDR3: TGCAGCGTCGGAGGTGACAGGGGCACCGGGGAGCTGTTTTTT. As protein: CSVGGDRGTGELFF.

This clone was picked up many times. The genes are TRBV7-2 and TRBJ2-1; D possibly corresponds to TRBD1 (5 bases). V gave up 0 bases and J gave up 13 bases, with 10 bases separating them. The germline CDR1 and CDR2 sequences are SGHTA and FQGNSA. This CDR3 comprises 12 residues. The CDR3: CASSLAKRTQFF. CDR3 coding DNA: TGTGCCAGCAGCTTAGCGAAACGGACACAGTTCTTC. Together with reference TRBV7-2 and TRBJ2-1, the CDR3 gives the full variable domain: GAGVSQSPSNKVTEKGKDVELRCDPISGHTALYWYRQSLGQGLEFLIYFQGNSAPDKSGLPSDRFSAERTGGSVSTLTIQRTQQEDSAVYLCASSLAKRTQFFGPGTRLTVL.

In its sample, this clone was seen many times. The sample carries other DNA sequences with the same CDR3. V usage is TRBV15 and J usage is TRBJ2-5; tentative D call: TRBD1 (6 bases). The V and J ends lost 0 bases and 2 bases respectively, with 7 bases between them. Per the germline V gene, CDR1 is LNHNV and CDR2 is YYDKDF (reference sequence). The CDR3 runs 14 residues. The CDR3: CATSRETGQETQYF. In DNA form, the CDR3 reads TGTGCCACCAGCAGAGAGACAGGTCAAGAGACCCAGTACTTC.

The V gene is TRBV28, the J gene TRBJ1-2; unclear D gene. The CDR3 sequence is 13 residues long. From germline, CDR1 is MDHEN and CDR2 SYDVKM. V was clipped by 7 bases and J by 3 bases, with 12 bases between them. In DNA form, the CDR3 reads TGTGCCAGCACCGTCGGAAGGGACTATGGCTACACCTTC. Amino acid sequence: CASTVGRDYGYTF.

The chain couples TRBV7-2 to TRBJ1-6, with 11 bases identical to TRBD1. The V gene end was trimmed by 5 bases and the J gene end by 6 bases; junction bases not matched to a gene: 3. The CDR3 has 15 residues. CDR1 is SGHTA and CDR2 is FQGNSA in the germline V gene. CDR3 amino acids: CASSMDRGPNSPLHF. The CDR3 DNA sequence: TGTGCCAGCAGCATGGACAGGGGGCCTAATTCACCCCTCCACTTT.

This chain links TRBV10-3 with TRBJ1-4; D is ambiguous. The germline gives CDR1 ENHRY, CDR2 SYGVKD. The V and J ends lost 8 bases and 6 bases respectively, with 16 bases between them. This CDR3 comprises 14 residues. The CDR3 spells CAILKAGRDEKLFF. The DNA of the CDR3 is TGTGCCATCTTGAAGGCCGGAAGGGATGAAAAACTGTTTTTT.

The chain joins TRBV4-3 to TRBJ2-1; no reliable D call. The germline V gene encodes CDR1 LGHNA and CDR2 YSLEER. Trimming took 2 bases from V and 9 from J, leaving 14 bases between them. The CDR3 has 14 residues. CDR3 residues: CASSQNPLRSEQFF. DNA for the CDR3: TGCGCCAGCAGCCAAAACCCCCTCAGGAGTGAGCAGTTCTTC.

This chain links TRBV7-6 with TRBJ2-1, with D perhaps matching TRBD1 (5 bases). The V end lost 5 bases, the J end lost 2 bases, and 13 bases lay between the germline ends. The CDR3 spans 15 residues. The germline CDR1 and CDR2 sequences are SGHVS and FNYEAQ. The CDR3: CASSAQGSAYNEQFF. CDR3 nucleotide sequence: TGTGCCAGCAGCGCCCAGGGATCGGCCTACAATGAGCAGTTCTTC.

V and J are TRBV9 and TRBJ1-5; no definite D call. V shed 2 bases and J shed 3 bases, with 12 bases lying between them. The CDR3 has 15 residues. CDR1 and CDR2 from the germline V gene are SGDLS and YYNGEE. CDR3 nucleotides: TGTGCCAGCAGCGTGGGCCCCCTTCACAATCAGCCCCAGCATTTT. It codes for CASSVGPLHNQPQHF.